This paragraph reports one TCR beta chain. Antigen: not known. This may be a read error, as it is one base from a much larger clone. These data come from a study of response to subunit inactivated influenza vaccine. Study-level results: Authors suggested few new T cells are recruited by each seasonal influenza vaccination.

TCRdb ran MiXCR on the RT-PCR reads and lists one entry per CDR3 protein. The repertoire has approximately 170,000 distinct CDR3 sequences, approximately 14% of them found once; the top ten carry about 25%. The CDR3 sequence is 16 residues long. The germline CDR1 and CDR2 sequences are LGHDT and YNNKEL (reference sequence). The rearrangement links TRBV3-1 to TRBJ1-4; D is perhaps TRBD1 (6 bases). The receptor comes from a man aged 50-60 years who received an inactivated influenza vaccine. The sample here was CD8+ T cells sorted from PBMCs, taken 5 days after vaccination. The CDR3 spells CASSQDPGQTNEKLYF. The CDR3 bases are TGTGCCAGCAGCCAAGACCCCGGACAGACTAATGAAAAACTGTATTTT.